Below, one TCR beta chain is given with its context. CDR1 and CDR2 from the germline V gene are LNHDA and SQIVND (reference sequence). V was clipped by 7 bases and J by 4 bases; unmatched bases: 15. This CDR3 contains 16 residues. The data belong to a study of cytomegalovirus exposure and HLA in healthy donors. PCR used 60 Vbeta primers and 13 Jbeta primers. Method: immunoSEQ multiplex PCR; TCRdb's copy keeps in-frame clones and lacks some. The sample includes tens of thousands of clones, around 81% seen only once; the top ten take 1.5% to 2%. The TCR comes from a woman between 25 and 40 years old in good health and CMV-seronegative. The J gene is TRBJ1-1, the V gene TRBV19; TRBD1 agrees at 7 bases. The material sequenced was PBMCs. The CDR3 DNA reads TGTGCCAGTACCTCCTCGGGCACAGGGGTGGCCACTGAAGCTTTCTTT. It is translated as CASTSSGTGVATEAFF.